This T cell receptor beta chain was documented in a study of T cell responses to AZD1222 COVID-19 vaccine. Study conclusions and caveats: Spike-specific TCR repertoires showed rising breadth and depth after two AZD1222 doses. Repertoires were collected only later (after the peak T cell response had occurred). The span of vaccine-associated CD4 TCRs extended across spike, with dominance at 160-218 and 743-854.

With respect to this clone: Its antigen is currently unknown.

The repertoire was sequenced with immunoSEQ multiplex PCR; TCRdb's copy has only in-frame clones and lacks some. The table lists 130,000 to 150,000 clones, just over 85% of them singletons. CDR1 and CDR2 (germline): DFQATT, SNEGSKA (reference sequence). V shed 3 bases, J shed 2 bases, and the junction held 5 bases outside the gene matches. The CDR3 spans 15 residues. The receptor was isolated from an adult who received the AZD1222 COVID-19 vaccine. This sample comprised peripheral blood, obtained 28 days after the second AZD1222 dose. The V call is TRBV20-1, the J call TRBJ2-1, with 9 bases fitting TRBD2. Here the CDR3 reads CSASDAGGPYNEQFF. In nucleotides, the CDR3 is TGCAGTGCTAGTGACGCGGGGGGGCCCTACAATGAGCAGTTCTTC.